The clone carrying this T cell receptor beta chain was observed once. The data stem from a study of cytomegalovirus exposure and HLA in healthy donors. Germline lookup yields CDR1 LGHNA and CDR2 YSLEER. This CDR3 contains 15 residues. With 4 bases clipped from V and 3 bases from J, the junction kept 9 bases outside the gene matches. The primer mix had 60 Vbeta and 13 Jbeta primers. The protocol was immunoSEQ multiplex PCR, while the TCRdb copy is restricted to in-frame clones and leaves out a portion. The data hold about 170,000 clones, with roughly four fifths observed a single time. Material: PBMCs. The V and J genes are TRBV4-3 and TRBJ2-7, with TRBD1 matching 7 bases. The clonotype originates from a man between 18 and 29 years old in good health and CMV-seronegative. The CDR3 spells CASSLGQSIYYEQYF. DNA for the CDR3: TGCGCCAGCAGCCTGGGACAGAGTATCTACTACGAGCAGTACTTC.